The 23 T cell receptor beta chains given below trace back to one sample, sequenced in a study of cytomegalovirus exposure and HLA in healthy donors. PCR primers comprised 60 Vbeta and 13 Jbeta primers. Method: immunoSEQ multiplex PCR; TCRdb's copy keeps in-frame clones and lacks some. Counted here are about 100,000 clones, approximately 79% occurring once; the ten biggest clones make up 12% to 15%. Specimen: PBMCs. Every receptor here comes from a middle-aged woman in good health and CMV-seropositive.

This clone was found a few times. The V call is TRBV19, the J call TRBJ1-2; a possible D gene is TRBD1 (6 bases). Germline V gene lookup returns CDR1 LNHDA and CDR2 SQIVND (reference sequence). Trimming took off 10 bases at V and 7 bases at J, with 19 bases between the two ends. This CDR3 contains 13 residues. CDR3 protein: CATVERTDIGYTF. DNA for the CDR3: TGTGCCACCGTTGAACGGACAGATATTGGCTACACCTTC.

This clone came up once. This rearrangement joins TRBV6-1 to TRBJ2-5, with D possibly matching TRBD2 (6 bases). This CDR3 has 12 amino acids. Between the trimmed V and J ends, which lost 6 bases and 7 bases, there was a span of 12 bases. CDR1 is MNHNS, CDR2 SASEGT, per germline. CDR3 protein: CASSQDGGTQYF. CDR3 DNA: TGTGCCAGCAGCCAGGACGGGGGGACCCAGTACTTC.

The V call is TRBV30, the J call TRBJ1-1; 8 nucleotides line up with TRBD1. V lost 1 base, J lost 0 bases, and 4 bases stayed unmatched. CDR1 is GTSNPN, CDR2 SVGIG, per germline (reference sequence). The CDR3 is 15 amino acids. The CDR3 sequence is CAWSGQGILNTEAFF. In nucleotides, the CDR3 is TGTGCCTGGAGTGGACAGGGGATTCTGAACACTGAAGCTTTCTTT. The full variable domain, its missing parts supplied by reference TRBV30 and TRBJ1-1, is SQTIHQWPATLVQPVGSPLSLECTVEGTSNPNLYWYRQAAGRGLQLLFYSVGIGQISSEVPQNLSASRPQDRQFILSSKKLLLSDSGFYLCAWSGQGILNTEAFFGQGTRLTVV.

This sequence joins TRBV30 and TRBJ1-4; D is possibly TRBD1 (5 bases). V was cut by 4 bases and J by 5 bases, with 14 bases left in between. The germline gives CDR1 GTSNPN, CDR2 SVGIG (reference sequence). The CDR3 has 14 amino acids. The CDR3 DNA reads TGTGCCTGGAATTACGGGGGTGCCAATGAAAAACTGTTTTTT. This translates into CAWNYGGANEKLFF.

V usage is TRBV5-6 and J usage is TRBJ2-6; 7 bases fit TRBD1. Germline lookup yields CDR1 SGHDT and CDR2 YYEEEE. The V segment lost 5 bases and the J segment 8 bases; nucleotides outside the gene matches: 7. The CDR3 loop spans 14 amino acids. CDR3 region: CASRGTAGPNVLTF. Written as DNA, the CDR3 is TGTGCCAGCAGGGGGACAGCCGGCCCCAACGTCCTGACTTTC. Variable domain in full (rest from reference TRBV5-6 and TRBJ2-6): DAGVTQSPTHLIKTRGQQVTLRCSPKSGHDTVSWYQQALGQGPQFIFQYYEEEERQRGNFPDRFSGHQFPNYSSELNVNALLLGDSALYLCASRGTAGPNVLTFGAGSRLTVL.

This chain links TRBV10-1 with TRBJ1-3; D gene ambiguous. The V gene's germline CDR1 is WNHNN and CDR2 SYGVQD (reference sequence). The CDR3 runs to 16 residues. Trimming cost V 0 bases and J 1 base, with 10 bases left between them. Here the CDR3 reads CASSESIVRSGNTIYF. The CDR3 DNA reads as TGCGCCAGCAGTGAGTCGATCGTCAGGTCTGGAAACACCATATATTTT.

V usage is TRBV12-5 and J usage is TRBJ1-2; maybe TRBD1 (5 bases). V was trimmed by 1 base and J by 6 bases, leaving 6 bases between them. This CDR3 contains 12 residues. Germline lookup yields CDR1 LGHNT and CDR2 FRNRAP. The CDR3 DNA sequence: TGTGCTAGTGGTTTGGGCAGGGATGGCTACACCTTC. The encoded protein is CASGLGRDGYTF.

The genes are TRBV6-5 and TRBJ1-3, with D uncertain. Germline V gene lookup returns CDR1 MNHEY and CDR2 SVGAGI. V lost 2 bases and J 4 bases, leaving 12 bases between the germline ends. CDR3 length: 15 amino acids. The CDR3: CASSYSPDRGNTIYF. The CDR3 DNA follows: TGTGCCAGCAGTTACAGTCCAGATCGAGGAAACACCATATATTTT.

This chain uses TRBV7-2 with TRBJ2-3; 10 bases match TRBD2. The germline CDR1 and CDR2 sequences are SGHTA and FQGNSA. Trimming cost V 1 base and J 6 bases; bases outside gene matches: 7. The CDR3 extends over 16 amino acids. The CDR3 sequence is CASSLERGGLADTQYF. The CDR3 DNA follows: TGTGCCAGCAGCTTAGAGCGGGGGGGCTTAGCGGATACGCAGTATTTT.

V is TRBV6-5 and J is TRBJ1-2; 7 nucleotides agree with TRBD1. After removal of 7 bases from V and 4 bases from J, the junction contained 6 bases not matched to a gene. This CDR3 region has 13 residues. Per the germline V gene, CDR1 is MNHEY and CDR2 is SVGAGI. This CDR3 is CASMQTGIYGYTF. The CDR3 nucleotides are TGTGCCAGCATGCAGACAGGGATCTATGGCTACACCTTC.

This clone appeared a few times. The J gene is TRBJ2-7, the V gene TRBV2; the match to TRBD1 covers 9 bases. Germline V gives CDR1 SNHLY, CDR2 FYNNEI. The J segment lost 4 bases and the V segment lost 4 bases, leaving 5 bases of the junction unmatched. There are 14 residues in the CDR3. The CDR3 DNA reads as TGTGCCAGCAGTGTTTCACAGGGGGCTTACGAGCAGTACTTC. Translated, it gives CASSVSQGAYEQYF. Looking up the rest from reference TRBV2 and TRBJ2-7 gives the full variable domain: EPEVTQTPSHQVTQMGQEVILRCVPISNHLYFYWYRQILGQKVEFLVSFYNNEISEKSEIFDDQFSVERPDGSNFTLKIRSTKLEDSAMYFCASSVSQGAYEQYFGPGTRLTVT.

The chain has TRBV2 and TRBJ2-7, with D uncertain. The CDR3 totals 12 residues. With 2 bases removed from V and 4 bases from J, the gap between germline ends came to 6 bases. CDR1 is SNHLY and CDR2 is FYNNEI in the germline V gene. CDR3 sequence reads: CASSEMRYEQYF. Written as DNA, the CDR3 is TGTGCCAGCAGTGAAATGCGGTACGAGCAGTACTTC.

CDR3 sequence reads: CASSADGGSYNEQFF. CDR3 DNA: TGTGCCAGCAGCGCGGACGGGGGTTCCTACAATGAGCAGTTCTTC. The V gene is TRBV9, the J gene TRBJ2-1, with D possibly TRBD2 on 6 matching bases. Germline CDR1 is SGDLS and CDR2 is YYNGEE. This CDR3 contains 15 residues. The V and J ends lost 3 bases and 1 base respectively, with 11 bases between them.

CDR3 in amino acids: CASSWSGGDLEQYF. CDR3 in DNA: TGTGCCAGCAGCTGGAGCGGGGGGGATTTGGAGCAGTACTTC. The rearrangement uses TRBV7-6 and TRBJ2-7, with 10 bases fitting TRBD2. Germline lookup yields CDR1 SGHVS and CDR2 FNYEAQ. Unmatched junction bases numbered 7, after V lost 4 bases and J lost 7 bases. The CDR3 extends over 14 amino acids.

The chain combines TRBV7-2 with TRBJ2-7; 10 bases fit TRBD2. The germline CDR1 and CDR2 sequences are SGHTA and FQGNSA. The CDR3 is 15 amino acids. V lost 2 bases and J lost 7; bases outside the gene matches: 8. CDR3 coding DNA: TGTGCCAGCAGCTTACCCACTAGCGGGGCCCGGGAGCAGTACTTC. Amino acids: CASSLPTSGAREQYF.

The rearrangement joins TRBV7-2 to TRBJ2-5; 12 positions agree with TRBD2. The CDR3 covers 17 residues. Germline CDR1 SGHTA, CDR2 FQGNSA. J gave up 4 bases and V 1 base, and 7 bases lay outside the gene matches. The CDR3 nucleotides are TGTGCCAGCAGCTTAGTTCCTAGCGGGGGGGCCGGAGAGACCCAGTACTTC. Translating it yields CASSLVPSGGAGETQYF.

In nucleotides, the CDR3 is TGTGCCAGCTCCCCCCCGGGGGCAACTAATGAAAAACTGTTTTTT. Encoded protein: CASSPPGATNEKLFF. The chain combines TRBV6-1 with TRBJ1-4; D may be TRBD1 (5 bases). Germline lookup yields CDR1 MNHNS and CDR2 SASEGT. The CDR3 length is 15 residues. V lost 8 bases to trimming and J lost 0 bases, with 13 bases between them.

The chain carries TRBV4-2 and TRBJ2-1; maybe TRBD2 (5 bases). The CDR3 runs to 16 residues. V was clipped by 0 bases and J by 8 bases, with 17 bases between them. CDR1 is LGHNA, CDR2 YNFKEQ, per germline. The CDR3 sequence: CASSQDGPQAGDEQFF. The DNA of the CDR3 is TGTGCCAGCAGCCAAGATGGACCCCAGGCGGGCGATGAGCAGTTCTTC.

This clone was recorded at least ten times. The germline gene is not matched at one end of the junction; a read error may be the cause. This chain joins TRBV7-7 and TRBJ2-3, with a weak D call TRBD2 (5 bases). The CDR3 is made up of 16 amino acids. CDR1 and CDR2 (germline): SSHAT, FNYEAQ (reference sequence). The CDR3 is CASSPRWSRGTDTQYF. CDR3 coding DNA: TGTGCTAGCAGCCCCCGCTGGTCGCGGGGCACAGATACGCAGTATTTT.

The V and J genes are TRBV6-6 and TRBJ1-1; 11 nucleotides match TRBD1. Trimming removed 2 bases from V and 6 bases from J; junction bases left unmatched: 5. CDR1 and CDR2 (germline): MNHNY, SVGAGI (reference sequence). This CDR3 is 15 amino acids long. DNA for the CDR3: TGTGCCAGCAGTTACACGGGACAGGGGGGGGCTGAAGCTTTCTTT. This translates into CASSYTGQGGAEAFF.

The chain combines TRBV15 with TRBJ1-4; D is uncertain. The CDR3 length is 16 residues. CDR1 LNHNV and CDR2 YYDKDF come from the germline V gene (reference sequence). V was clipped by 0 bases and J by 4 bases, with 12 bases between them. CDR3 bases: TGTGCCACCAGCAGAGATAACGGCGGGTTTAATGAAAAACTGTTTTTT. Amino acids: CATSRDNGGFNEKLFF.

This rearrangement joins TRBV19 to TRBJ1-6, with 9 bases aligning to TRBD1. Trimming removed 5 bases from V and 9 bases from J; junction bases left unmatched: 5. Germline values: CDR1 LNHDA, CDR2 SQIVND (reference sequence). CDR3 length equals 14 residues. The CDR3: CASSSGQGGSPLHF. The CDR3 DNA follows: TGTGCCAGTAGTTCGGGACAGGGTGGTTCACCCCTCCACTTT. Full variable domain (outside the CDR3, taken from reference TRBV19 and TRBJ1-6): DGGITQSPKYLFRKEGQNVTLSCEQNLNHDAMYWYRQDPGQGLRLIYYSQIVNDFQKGDIAEGYSVSREKKESFPLTVTSAQKNPTAFYLCASSSGQGGSPLHFGNGTRLTVT.

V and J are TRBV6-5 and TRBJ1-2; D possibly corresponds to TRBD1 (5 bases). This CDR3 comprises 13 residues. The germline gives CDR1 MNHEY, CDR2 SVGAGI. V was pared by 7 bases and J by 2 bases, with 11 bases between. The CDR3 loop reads CASKDSSNYGYTF. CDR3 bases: TGTGCCAGCAAAGACAGCTCCAACTATGGCTACACCTTC.